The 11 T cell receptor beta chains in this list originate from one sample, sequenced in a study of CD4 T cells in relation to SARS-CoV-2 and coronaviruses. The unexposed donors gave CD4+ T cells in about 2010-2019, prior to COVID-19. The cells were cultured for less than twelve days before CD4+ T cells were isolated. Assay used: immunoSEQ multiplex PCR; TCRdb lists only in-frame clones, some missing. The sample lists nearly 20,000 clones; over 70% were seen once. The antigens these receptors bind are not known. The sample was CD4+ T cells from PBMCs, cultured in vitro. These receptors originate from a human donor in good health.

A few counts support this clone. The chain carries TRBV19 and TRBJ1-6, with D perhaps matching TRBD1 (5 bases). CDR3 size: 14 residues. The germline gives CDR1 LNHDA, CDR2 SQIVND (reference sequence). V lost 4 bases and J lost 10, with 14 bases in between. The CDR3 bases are TGTGCCAGTAGTACTATCAAACAGGACTCACCCCTCCACTTT. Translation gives CASSTIKQDSPLHF. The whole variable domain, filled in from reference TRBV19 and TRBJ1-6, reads DGGITQSPKYLFRKEGQNVTLSCEQNLNHDAMYWYRQDPGQGLRLIYYSQIVNDFQKGDIAEGYSVSREKKESFPLTVTSAQKNPTAFYLCASSTIKQDSPLHFGNGTRLTVT.

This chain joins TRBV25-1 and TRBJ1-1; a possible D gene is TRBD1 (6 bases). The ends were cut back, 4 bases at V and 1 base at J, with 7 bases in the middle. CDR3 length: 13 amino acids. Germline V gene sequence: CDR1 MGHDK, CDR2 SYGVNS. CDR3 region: CASSATGNTEAFF. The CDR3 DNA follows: TGTGCCAGCAGTGCGACAGGGAACACTGAAGCTTTCTTT.

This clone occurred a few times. The CDR3 loop is CASSSDGDQETQYF. The CDR3, as DNA: TGTGCCAGCAGCTCGGACGGGGACCAAGAGACCCAGTACTTC. The V gene is TRBV7-8, the J gene TRBJ2-5; perhaps TRBD2 as D (5 bases). V was trimmed by 4 bases and J by 0 bases, leaving 9 bases between them. Per germline, CDR1 SGHVS and CDR2 FQNEAQ. This CDR3 is built from 14 residues.

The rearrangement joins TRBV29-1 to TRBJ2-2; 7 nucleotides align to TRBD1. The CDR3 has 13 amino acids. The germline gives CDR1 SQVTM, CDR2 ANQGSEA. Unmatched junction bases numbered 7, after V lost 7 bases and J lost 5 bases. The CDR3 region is CSGNRGGTGELFF. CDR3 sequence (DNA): TGCAGCGGGAACAGGGGCGGGACCGGGGAGCTGTTTTTT.

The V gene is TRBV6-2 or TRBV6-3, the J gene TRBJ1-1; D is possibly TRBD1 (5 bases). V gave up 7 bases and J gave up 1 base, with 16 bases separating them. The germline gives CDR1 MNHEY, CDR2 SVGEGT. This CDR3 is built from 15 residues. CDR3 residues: CASTPGGRWNTEAFF. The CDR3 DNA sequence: TGTGCCAGCACCCCTGGGGGACGGTGGAACACTGAAGCTTTCTTT.

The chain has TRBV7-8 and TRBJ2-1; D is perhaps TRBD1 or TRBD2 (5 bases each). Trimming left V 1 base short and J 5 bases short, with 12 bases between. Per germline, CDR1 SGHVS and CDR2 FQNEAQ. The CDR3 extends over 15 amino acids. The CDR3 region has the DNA TGTGCCAGCAGCTTAGGACGGGGACGGAACAATGAGCAGTTCTTC. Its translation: CASSLGRGRNNEQFF.

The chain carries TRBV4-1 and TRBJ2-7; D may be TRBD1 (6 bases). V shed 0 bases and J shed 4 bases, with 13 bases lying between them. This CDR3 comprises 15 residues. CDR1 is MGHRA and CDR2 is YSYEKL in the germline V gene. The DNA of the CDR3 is TGCGCCAGCAGCCAAGATGCGGTCAGGGGTTACGAGCAGTACTTC. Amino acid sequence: CASSQDAVRGYEQYF.

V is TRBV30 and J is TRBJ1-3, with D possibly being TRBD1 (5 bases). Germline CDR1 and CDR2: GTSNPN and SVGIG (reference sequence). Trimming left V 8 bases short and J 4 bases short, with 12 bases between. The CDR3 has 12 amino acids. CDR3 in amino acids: CAGTPGGNTIYF. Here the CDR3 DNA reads TGTGCCGGGACCCCAGGCGGAAACACCATATATTTT. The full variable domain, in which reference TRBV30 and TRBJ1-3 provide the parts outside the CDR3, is SQTIHQWPATLVQPVGSPLSLECTVEGTSNPNLYWYRQAAGRGLQLLFYSVGIGQISSEVPQNLSASRPQDRQFILSSKKLLLSDSGFYLCAGTPGGNTIYFGEGSWLTVV.

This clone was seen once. The CDR3 DNA reads as TGTGCCAGCACGCGGACAGGGTGGAACACTGAAGCTTTCTTT. Protein product: CASTRTGWNTEAFF. The chain links TRBV19 to TRBJ1-1, with TRBD1 matching 8 bases. Trimming at V came to 9 bases and at J to 1 base, leaving 7 bases not matched to a gene. The CDR3 is 14 amino acids. Germline loops: CDR1 LNHDA, CDR2 SQIVND (reference sequence).

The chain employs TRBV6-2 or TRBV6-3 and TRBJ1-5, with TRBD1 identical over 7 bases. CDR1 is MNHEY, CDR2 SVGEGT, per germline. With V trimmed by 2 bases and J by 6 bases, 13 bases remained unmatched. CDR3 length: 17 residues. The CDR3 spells CASSYGYRGAGGQPQHF. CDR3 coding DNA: TGTGCCAGCAGTTACGGGTATCGAGGGGCAGGGGGTCAGCCCCAGCATTTT.

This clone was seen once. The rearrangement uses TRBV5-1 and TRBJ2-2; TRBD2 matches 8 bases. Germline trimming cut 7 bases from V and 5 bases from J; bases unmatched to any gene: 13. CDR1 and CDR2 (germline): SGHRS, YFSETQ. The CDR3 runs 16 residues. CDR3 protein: CASYPGGPSGTGELFF. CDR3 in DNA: TGCGCCAGCTACCCGGGAGGGCCCAGTGGGACCGGGGAGCTGTTTTTT.